The rows below give T cell receptor beta chains drawn from one sample of a study of cytomegalovirus exposure and HLA in healthy donors. Libraries were prepared by immunoSEQ multiplex PCR; TCRdb keeps only in-frame clonotypes and omits some of them. In the table there are 150,000 or so clones, roughly 73% of which are singletons. Sequenced input: PBMCs. These TCRs come from a woman aged 25 to 39 in good health and CMV-seronegative. The CDR3 runs from the conserved cysteine through the conserved F or W. Only some rows state a clone size, as once, few, many or a class for expanded clones.

v_call	j_call	clone_size	cdr3_aa
TRBV7-8	TRBJ1-6	-	CASSAYARTQGAENSPLHF
TRBV5-5	TRBJ2-2	-	CASSLVQFANTGELFF
TRBV7-9	TRBJ1-1	-	CASSWGQGTEAFF
TRBV7-9	TRBJ1-3	-	CASSFYGEENTIYF
TRBV10-1	TRBJ1-2	-	CASRGIGSRGF
TRBV5-1	TRBJ1-1	-	CASSPTGSWNTEAFF
TRBV5-4	TRBJ2-5	-	CASSPRRTSGGARETQYF
TRBV5-1	TRBJ1-2	-	CASSLALGQAAGYTF
TRBV19	TRBJ2-1	-	CASKGLAGVLSYNEQFF
TRBV10-3	TRBJ1-4	once	CASAWGTGGEKLFF
TRBV27	TRBJ1-5	-	CASSPQGYQPQHF
TRBV30	TRBJ2-7	-	CASAAGNSYEQYF
TRBV4-2	TRBJ1-1	-	CASSHGQVRNTEAFF
TRBV14	TRBJ2-7	-	CASSQGAGLREQYF
TRBV5-4	TRBJ1-1	-	CASSLPGGGADEAFF
TRBV29-1	TRBJ2-4	-	CSALQRGGNQAKNSQYF
TRBV5-1	TRBJ2-3	-	CASSLGLAGTDTQYF
TRBV29-1	TRBJ1-1	-	CSVTGRGMNTEAFF
TRBV18	TRBJ1-3	once	CASSPFTEPGNTIYF
TRBV6-5	TRBJ1-2	-	CASSKQGYGYTF
TRBV18	TRBJ2-2	-	CASSKRQGGTGELFF
TRBV7-9	TRBJ2-7	-	CASSFLPMGYLFVEQYF